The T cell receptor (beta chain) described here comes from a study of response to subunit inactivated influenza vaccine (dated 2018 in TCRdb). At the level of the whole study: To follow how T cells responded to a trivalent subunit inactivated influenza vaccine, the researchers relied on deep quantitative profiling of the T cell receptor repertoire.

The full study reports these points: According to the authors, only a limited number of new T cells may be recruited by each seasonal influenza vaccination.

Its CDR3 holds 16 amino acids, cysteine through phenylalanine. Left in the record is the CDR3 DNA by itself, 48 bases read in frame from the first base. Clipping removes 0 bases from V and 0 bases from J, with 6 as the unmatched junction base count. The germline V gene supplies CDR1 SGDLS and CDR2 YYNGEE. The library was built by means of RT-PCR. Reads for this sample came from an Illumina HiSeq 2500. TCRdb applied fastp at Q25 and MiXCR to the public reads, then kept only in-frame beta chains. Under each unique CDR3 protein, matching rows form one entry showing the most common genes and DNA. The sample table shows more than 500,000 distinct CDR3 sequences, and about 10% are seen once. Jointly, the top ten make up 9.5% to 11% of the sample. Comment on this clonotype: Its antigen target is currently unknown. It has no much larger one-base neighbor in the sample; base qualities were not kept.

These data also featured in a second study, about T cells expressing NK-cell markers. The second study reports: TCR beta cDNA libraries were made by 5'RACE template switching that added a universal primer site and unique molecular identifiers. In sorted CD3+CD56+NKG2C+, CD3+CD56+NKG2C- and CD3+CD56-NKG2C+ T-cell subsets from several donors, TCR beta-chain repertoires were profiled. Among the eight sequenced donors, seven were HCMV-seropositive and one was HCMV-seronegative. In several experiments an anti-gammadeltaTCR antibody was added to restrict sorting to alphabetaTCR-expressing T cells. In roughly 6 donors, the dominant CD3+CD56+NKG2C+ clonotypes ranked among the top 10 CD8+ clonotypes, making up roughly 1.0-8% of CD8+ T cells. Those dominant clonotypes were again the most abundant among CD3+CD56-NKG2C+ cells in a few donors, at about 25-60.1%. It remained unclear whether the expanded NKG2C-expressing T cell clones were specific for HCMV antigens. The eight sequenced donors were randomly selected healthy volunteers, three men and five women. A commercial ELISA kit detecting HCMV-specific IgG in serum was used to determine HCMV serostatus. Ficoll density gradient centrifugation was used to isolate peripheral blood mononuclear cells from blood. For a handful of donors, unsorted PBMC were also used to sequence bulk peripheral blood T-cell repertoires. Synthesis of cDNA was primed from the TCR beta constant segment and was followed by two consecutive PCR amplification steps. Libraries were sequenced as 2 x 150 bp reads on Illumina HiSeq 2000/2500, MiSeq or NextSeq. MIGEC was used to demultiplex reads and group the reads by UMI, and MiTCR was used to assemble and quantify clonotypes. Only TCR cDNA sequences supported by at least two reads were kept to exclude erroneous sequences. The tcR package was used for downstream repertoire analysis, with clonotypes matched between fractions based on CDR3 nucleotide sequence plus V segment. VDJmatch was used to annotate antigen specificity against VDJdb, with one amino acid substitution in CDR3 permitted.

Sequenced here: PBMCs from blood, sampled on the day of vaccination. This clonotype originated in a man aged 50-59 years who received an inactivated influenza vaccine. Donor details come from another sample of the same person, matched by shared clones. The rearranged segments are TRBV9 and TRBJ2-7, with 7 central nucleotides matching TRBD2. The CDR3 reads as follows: CASSVGEGLSSYEQYF. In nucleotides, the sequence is TGTGCCAGCAGCGTAGGGGAGGGACTCAGCTCCTACGAGCAGTACTTC.